Sequencing of this TCR beta chain was carried out in a study of human T cells and chemical hapten exposure. Time point described: patch test 1, 2 weeks after DPC sensitization. Described treatment: therapeutic diphenylcyclopropenone sensitization with weekly scalp DPC. Before extraction, the whole blood was not fractionated, and total RNA was taken from it. TCRdb redid the calling of the RACE reads with MiXCR, one entry per CDR3 protein. The sample lists tens of thousands of distinct CDR3 sequences, about 9.3% occurring once. This clonotype was observed a few times. Its antigen is as yet unknown. Study-wide points: Expanded TCRs created a significantly greater count of big CDR3 similarity clusters than controls did.

The V end lost 1 base, the J end lost 9 bases, and 13 bases lay between the germline ends. Germline assignment: CDR1 SGHRS and CDR2 YFSETQ. The CDR3 covers 13 residues. This receptor was taken from a woman aged 40 to 50 with alopecia areata. Some clones in this sample may be carry-over from other donors' samples. The sample in question was whole blood, obtained in connection with sensitization to the hapten diphenylcyclopropenone (DPC). This chain links TRBV5-1 with TRBJ1-1; possible D gene TRBD1, 6 bases. CDR3 nucleotide sequence: TGCGCCAGCAGCTTGAGTCACGGACAGCAAGCTTTCTTT. It is translated as CASSLSHGQQAFF.